This T cell receptor beta chain is from a study of T cells in tuberculosis. About the research overall: In South Africa, adults with active tuberculosis were compared with IGRA-negative and latently infected IGRA-positive adolescents. PBMC were archived before or within 7 days of starting treatment.

The CDR3 extends over 14 amino acids. Looked up from germline, CDR1 is SGHNT and CDR2 is YYREEE (reference sequence). Trimming left V 5 bases short and J 0 bases short, with 10 bases between. Time point reported: new active TB diagnosis, blood taken before or within 7 days of starting treatment. Positive smear microscopy and/or M. tuberculosis culture confirmed active disease. Each clinical donor contributed on average roughly 90,000 T cells from unsorted cryopreserved PBMC. Assay used: immunoSEQ multiplex PCR; TCRdb lists only in-frame clones, some missing. This sample yields roughly 32,000 clones, of which 93% are seen a single time; about an eighth belongs to the top ten.

This sequence joins TRBV5-4 and TRBJ2-3, with D maybe TRBD1 (6 bases). The source of this sequence is an adult with tuberculosis. The specimen comprised PBMCs, sampled at tuberculosis diagnosis. The CDR3 DNA follows: TGTGCCAGCAGTCCCGACAGGAGCACAGATACGCAGTATTTT. Its translation: CASSPDRSTDTQYF. Based on the CDR3 plus reference TRBV5-4 and TRBJ2-3, the full variable domain is ETGVTQSPTHLIKTRGQQVTLRCSSQSGHNTVSWYQQALGQGPQFIFQYYREEENGRGNFPPRFSGLQFPNYSSELNVNALELDDSALYLCASSPDRSTDTQYFGPGTRLTVL.